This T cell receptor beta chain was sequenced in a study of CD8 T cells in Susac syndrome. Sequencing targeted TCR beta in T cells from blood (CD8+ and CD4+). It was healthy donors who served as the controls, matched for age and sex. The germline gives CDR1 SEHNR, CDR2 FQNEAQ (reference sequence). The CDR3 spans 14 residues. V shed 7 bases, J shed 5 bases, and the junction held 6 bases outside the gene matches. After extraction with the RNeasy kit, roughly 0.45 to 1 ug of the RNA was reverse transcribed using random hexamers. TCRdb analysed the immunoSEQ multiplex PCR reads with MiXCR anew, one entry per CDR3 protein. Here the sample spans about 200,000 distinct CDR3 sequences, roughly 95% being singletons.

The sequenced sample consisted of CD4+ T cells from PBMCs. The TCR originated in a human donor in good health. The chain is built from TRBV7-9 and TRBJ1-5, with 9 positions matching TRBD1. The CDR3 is CASTGTGGDQPQHF. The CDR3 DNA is TGTGCCAGCACCGGAACAGGGGGCGATCAGCCCCAGCATTTT.